The rows below give T cell receptor beta chains drawn from one sample of a study of neurological immune-mediated disorders. Using its own MiXCR run on the 5' RACE reads, TCRdb lists one record per CDR3 protein. Among 130,000 or so distinct CDR3 sequences listed, about 3.4% were seen once. The sample consisted of PBMCs. The receptors come from a woman aged 25 to 39 with multiple sclerosis. Both conserved end residues are part of each CDR3. Each record gives: J gene, V gene, CDR3 protein.

>TRBJ2-3|TRBV20-1
CSASTSGLGTDTQYF
>TRBJ2-2|TRBV20-1
CSARGGPASTGELFF
>TRBJ2-6|TRBV5-5
CASSFGWSGSSGANVLTF
>TRBJ2-7|TRBV20-1
CSASAMSYEQYF
>TRBJ2-5|TRBV12-3/TRBV12-4
CASSPTKTGGGETQYF
>TRBJ1-2|TRBV29-1
CSVGRGRSYTF
>TRBJ2-1|TRBV5-1
CASSTVAGGRSYNEQFF
>TRBJ1-2|TRBV3-1
CASSHLGVEGGYTF
>TRBJ2-1|TRBV7-2
CASSLMSGGAWSEQFF
>TRBJ1-1|TRBV10-2
CASREGVVAFF
>TRBJ2-2|TRBV20-1
CSATGTSNTGELFF
>TRBJ1-1|TRBV7-6
CASSFPTVNTEAFF
>TRBJ1-5|TRBV5-6
CASSSGAGNQPQHF
>TRBJ2-3|TRBV7-2
CASRTTGGFADTQYF
>TRBJ1-4|TRBV7-2
CASSGGGPNEKLFF
>TRBJ1-2|TRBV13
CASSLSGTEINYGYTF
>TRBJ2-7|TRBV20-1
CSARERRKASYEQYF